The present T cell receptor (beta chain) was sequenced within a study of cytomegalovirus exposure and HLA in healthy donors. The overall study: A data release that came early held approximately 85 million unique TCRs from HLA-typed donors.

Primers included in the PCR were 60 Vbeta and 13 Jbeta primers. Generated by immunoSEQ multiplex PCR, the TCRdb table keeps only in-frame clones and is missing some. The data hold some 100,000 clones, with approximately 84% observed a single time. General study findings and limits: Relative to equally common others, HLA-associated TCR beta chains showed greater clonal expansion in a later analysis. Judged likely to be a sequencing artifact was a cluster of highly shared sequence variants.

About this clone: The antigen is not known.

CDR1 is SGHAT and CDR2 is FQNNGV in the germline V gene. The V segment lost 3 bases and the J segment 2 bases; nucleotides outside the gene matches: 10. CDR3 length equals 19 residues. This sequence originates from a young man in good health and CMV-seronegative. The V call is TRBV11-2, the J call TRBJ2-1, with 13 positions matching TRBD2. The sample consisted of PBMCs. For the CDR3, the DNA is TGTGCCAGCAGCTTCTTTCGGACTAGCGGGGGAGGAACCTACAATGAGCAGTTCTTC. The encoded protein is CASSFFRTSGGGTYNEQFF.